This T cell receptor beta chain derives from a study of radiation and T cells in renal cell carcinoma. Study details: Nephrectomy followed 15 Gy stereotactic body radiation by 4 weeks.

Method: immunoSEQ multiplex PCR; TCRdb's copy keeps in-frame clones and lacks some. Of approximately 120,000 clones in the sample, about four fifths were seen once. Regarding time point: baseline pretreatment blood. This sample's treatment: 15 Gy SBRT to primary tumor, nephrectomy 4 weeks later. This CDR3 region has 13 residues. Between the trimmed V and J ends, which lost 2 bases and 7 bases, there was a span of 6 bases. The germline V gene has CDR1 KGHSH and CDR2 LQKENI. The sequenced sample was blood, obtained from a patient whose treatment included radiotherapy and nephrectomy. This sequence originates from a woman between 55 and 75 years old with renal cell carcinoma. The genes are TRBV18 and TRBJ1-6; D not resolved. The CDR3 nucleotides read TGTGCCAGCTCACCAGGGCCGAATTCACCCCTCCACTTT. Its translation: CASSPGPNSPLHF.